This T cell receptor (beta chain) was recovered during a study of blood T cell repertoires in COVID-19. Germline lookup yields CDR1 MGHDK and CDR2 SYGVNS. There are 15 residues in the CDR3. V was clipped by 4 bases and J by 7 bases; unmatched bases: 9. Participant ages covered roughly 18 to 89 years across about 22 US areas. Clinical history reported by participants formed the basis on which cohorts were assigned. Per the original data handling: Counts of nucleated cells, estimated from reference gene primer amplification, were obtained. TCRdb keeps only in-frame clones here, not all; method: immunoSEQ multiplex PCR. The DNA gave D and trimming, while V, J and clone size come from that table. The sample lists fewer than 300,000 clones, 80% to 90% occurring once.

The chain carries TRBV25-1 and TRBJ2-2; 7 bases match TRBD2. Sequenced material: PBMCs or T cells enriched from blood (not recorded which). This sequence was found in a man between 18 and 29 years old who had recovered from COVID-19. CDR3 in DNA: TGTGCCAGCAGTGCCAGCGGGGTCTCGGGCGGGGAGCTGTTTTTT. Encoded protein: CASSASGVSGGELFF.